The present T cell receptor (beta chain) was sequenced within a study of T cell responses to AZD1222 COVID-19 vaccine. Study-level findings and limits: The donors showed a predominance of white British ancestry and of females, with possible underestimation of clonal diversity. Unmutated regions of variants are reportedly targeted by nearly half of spike-specific TCRs. AZD1222 recipients seropositive at baseline numbered only 5 or 6. Compared with day 0, the breadth and depth of the Spike-specific TCR repertoire rose significantly after two doses of AZD1222.

Produced via immunoSEQ multiplex PCR; TCRdb's table is partial and in-frame only. Here the sample spans tens of thousands of clones, 70% to 90% being singletons. This CDR3 contains 14 residues. Trimming pared 4 bases from V and 0 bases from J, leaving 9 bases between. Germline assignment: CDR1 MNHEY and CDR2 SVGAGI. On this clone itself: Antigen specificity is unknown.

The sample here was peripheral blood, taken 28 days after the second AZD1222 dose. The chain is built from TRBV6-5 and TRBJ1-1; tentative D call: TRBD1 (5 bases). The receptor was isolated from an adult who received the AZD1222 COVID-19 vaccine. The CDR3 sequence: CASSLRQMNTEAFF. The CDR3 nucleotides are TGTGCCAGCAGTTTGCGACAGATGAACACTGAAGCTTTCTTT.